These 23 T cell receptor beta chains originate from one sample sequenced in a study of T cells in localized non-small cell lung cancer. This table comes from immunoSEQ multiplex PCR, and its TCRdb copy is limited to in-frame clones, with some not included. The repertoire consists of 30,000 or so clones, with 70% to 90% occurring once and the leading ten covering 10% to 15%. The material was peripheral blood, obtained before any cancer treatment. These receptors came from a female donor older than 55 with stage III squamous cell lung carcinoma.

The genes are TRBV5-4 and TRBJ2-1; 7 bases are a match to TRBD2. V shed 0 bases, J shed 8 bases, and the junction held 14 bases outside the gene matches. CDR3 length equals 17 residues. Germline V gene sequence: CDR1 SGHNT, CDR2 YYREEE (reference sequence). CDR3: CASSLALVAGEVHEQFF. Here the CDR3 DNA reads TGTGCCAGCAGCTTGGCGCTAGTGGCGGGAGAGGTCCATGAGCAGTTCTTC.

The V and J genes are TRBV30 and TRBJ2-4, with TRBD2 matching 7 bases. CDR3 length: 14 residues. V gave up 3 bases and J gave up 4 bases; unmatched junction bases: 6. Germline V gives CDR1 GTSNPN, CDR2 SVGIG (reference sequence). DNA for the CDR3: TGTGCCTGGAGCCCGGGGGGATTTAAAAACATTCAGTACTTC. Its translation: CAWSPGGFKNIQYF.

The CDR3 nucleotides are TGCGCCAGCAGCTTGGTTGGTCCCAGGGGCACTGAAGCTTTCTTT. Protein: CASSLVGPRGTEAFF. The chain carries TRBV5-1 and TRBJ1-1, with a possible D match to TRBD1 (6 bases). CDR3 length equals 15 residues. Trimming stripped 0 bases from V and 4 bases from J, with 13 bases between. The germline V gene encodes CDR1 SGHRS and CDR2 YFSETQ.

The CDR3 bases are TGTGCCAGCAGTACCCGGGACAGGGGGCTGGATAATTCACCCCTCCACTTT. It specifies CASSTRDRGLDNSPLHF. V gene TRBV5-6 combines with J gene TRBJ1-6, with 12 bases fitting TRBD1. Trimming took 5 bases from V and 5 from J; bases not matched to a gene: 8. This CDR3 is 17 amino acids long. Germline V lookup: CDR1 SGHDT, CDR2 YYEEEE.

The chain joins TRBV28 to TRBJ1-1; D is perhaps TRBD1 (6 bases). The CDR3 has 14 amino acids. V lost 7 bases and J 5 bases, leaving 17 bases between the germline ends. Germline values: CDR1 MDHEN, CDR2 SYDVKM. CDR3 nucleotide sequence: TGTGCCAGCAAGGAGCGGGGGCGGGGGACTGAAGCTTTCTTT. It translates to CASKERGRGTEAFF. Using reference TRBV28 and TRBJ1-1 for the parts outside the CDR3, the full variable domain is DVKVTQSSRYLVKRTGEKVFLECVQDMDHENMFWYRQDPGLGLRLIYFSYDVKMKEKGDIPEGYSVSREKKERFSLILESASTNQTSMYLCASKERGRGTEAFFGQGTRLTVV.

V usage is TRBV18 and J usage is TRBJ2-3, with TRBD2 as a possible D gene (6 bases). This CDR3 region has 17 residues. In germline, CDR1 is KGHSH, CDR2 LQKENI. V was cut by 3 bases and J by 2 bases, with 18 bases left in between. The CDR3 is CASSPRTIAVYTDTQYF. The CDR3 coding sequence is TGTGCCAGCTCACCGAGGACTATAGCGGTCTACACAGATACGCAGTATTTT.

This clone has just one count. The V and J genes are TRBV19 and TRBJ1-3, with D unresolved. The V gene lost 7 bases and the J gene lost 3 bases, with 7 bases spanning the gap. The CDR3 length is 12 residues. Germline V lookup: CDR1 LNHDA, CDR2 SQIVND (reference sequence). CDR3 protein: CASTTIGNTIYF. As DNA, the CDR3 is TGTGCCAGTACCACAATTGGAAACACCATATATTTT.

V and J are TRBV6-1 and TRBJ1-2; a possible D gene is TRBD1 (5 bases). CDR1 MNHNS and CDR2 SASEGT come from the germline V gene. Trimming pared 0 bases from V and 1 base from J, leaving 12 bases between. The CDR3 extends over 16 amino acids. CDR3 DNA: TGTGCCAGCAGTGAAGCTTTCGGGGGAATTAACTATGGCTACACCTTC. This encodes CASSEAFGGINYGYTF.

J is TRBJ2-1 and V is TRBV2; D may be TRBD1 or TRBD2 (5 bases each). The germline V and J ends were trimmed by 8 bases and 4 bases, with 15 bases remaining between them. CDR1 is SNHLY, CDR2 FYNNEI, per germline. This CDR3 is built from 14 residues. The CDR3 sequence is CASVQAGGYNEQFF. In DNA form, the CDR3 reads TGTGCCAGCGTACAGGCGGGCGGATACAATGAGCAGTTCTTC.

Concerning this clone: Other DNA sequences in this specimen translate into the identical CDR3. CDR3 region: CASSGIQGAGELFF. For the CDR3, the DNA is TGCGCCAGCAGTGGCATACAGGGGGCCGGGGAGCTGTTTTTT. This chain joins TRBV10-1 and TRBJ2-2; 8 bases align to TRBD1. From germline, CDR1 is WNHNN and CDR2 SYGVQD (reference sequence). The CDR3 is made up of 14 amino acids. Trimming cost V 4 bases and J 6 bases; bases outside gene matches: 4.

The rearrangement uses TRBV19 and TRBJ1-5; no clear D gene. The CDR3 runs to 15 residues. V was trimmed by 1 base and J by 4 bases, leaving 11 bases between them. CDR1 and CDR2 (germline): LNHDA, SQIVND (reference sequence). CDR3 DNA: TGTGCCAGTAGTATAGGCCGGACGGGTAATCAGCCCCAGCATTTT. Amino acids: CASSIGRTGNQPQHF.

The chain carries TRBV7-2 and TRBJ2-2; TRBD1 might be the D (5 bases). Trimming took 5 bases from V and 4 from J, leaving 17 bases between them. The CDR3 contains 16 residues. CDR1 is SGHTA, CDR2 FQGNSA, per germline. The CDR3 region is CASSPRIRGRTGELFF. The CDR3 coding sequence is TGTGCCAGCAGCCCCAGGATAAGGGGCCGCACCGGGGAGCTGTTTTTT.

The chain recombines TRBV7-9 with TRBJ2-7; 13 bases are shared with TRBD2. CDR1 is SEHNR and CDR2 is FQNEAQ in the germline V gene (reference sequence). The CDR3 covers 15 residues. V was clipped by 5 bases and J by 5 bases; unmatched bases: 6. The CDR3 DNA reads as TGTGCCAGCAGCCTGGGGACTAGCGGGGTCGACGAGCAGTACTTC. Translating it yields CASSLGTSGVDEQYF.

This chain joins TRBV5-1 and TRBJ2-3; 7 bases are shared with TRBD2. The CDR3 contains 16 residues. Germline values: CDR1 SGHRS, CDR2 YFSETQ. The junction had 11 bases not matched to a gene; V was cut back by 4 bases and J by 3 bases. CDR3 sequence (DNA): TGCGCCAGCAGCCCTCAGGCGGGGGTCGTAACAGATACGCAGTATTTT. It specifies CASSPQAGVVTDTQYF.

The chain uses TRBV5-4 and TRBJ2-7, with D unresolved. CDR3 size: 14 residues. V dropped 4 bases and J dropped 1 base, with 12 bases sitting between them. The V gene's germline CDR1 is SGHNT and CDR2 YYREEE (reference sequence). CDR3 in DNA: TGTGCCAGCAGCCCGGGCGGCCCGTCCTACGAGCAGTACTTC. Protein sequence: CASSPGGPSYEQYF.

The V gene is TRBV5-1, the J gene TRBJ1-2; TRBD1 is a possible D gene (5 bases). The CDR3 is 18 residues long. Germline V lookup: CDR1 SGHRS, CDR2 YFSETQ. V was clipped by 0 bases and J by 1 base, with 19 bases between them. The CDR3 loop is CASSLGGTPTSLNYGYTF. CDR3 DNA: TGCGCCAGCAGCTTGGGCGGGACTCCAACTTCCCTTAACTATGGCTACACCTTC.

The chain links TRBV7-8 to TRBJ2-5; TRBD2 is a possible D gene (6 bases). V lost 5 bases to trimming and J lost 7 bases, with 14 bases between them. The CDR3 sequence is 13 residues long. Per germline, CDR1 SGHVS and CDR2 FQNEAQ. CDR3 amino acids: CASSLNLGGTQYF. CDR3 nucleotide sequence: TGTGCCAGCAGCCTTAACCTGGGGGGGACCCAGTACTTC.

Here the CDR3 reads CAWKVRTVRVNTEAFF. In DNA, the CDR3 is TGTGCCTGGAAAGTCCGGACAGTTCGGGTAAACACTGAAGCTTTCTTT. The rearrangement uses TRBV30 and TRBJ1-1; D may be TRBD1 (6 bases). Germline values: CDR1 GTSNPN, CDR2 SVGIG (reference sequence). The CDR3 is 16 residues long. V lost 4 bases, J lost 2 bases, and 20 bases lay in between.

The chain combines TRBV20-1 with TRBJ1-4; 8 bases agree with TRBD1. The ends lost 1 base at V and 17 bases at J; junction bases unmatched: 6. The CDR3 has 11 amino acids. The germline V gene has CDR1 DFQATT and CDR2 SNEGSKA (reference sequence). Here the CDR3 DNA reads TGCAGTGCTAGAGTTACCGGGACAGGTTTTTTT. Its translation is CSARVTGTGFF.

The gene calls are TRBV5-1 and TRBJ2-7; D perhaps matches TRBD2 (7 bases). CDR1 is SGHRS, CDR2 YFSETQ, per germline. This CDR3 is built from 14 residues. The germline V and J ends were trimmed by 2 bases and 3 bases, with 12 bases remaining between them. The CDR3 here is CASSFAGAIYEQYF. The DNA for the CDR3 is TGCGCCAGCAGCTTTGCGGGGGCCATCTACGAGCAGTACTTC. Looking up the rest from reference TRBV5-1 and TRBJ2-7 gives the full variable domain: KAGVTQTPRYLIKTRGQQVTLSCSPISGHRSVSWYQQTPGQGLQFLFEYFSETQRNKGNFPGRFSGRQFSNSRSEMNVSTLELGDSALYLCASSFAGAIYEQYFGPGTRLTVT.

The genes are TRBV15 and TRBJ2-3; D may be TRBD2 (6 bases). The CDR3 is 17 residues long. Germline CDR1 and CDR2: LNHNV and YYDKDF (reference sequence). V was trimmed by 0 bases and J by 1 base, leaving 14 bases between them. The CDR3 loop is CATSRDRTGEGTDTQYF. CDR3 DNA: TGTGCCACCAGCAGAGATCGGACGGGAGAGGGCACAGATACGCAGTATTTT.

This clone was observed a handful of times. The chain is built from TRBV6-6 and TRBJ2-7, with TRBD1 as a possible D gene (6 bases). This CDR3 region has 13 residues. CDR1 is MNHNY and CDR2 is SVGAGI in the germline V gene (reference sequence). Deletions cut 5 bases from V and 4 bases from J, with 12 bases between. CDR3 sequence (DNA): TGTGCCAGCAGTCCCACAGGGAAGTACGAGCAGTACTTC. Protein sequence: CASSPTGKYEQYF.

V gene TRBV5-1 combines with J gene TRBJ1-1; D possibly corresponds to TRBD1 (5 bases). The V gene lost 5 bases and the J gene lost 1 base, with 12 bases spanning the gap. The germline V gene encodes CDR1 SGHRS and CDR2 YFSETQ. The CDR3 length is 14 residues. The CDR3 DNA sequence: TGCGCCAGCAGTCCGGGGGTCTCGAACACTGAAGCTTTCTTT. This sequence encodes CASSPGVSNTEAFF.